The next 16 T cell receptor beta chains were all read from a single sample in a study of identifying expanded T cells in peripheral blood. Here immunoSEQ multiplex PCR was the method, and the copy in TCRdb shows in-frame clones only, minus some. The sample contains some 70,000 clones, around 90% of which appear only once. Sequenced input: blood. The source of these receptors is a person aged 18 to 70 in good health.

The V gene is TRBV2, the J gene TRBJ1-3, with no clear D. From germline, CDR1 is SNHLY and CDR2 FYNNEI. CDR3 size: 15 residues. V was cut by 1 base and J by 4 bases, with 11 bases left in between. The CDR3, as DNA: TGTGCCAGCAGTGAAGGGCACGGCGCGGGAAACACCATATATTTT. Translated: CASSEGHGAGNTIYF.

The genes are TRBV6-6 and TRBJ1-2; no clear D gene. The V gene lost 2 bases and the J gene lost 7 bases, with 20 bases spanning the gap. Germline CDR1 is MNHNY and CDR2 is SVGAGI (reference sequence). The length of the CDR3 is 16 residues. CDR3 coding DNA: TGTGCCAGCAGTTACACGTCCCTCCTAGGAGCGGGTGGCTACACCTTC. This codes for CASSYTSLLGAGGYTF.

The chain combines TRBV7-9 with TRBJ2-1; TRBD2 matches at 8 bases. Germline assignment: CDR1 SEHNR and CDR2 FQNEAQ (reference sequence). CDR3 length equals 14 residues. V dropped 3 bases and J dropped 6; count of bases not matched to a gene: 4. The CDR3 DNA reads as TGTGCCAGCAGCTTGTACAGCGGGAGCAATGAGCAGTTCTTC. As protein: CASSLYSGSNEQFF.

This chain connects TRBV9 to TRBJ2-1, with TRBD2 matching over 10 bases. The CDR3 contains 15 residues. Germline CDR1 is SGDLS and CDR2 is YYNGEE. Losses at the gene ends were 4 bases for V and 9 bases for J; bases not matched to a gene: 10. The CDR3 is CASSRVSGRTTEQFF. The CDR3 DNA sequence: TGTGCCAGCAGCCGAGTTAGCGGGAGGACTACTGAGCAGTTCTTC.

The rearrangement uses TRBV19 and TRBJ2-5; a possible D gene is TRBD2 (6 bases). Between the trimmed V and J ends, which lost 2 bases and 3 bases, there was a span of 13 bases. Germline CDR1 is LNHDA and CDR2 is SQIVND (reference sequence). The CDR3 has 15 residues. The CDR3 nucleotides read TGTGCCAGTAGTATACCCGGGAGAGGGGAAGAGACCCAGTACTTC. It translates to CASSIPGRGEETQYF. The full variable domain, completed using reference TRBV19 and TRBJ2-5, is DGGITQSPKYLFRKEGQNVTLSCEQNLNHDAMYWYRQDPGQGLRLIYYSQIVNDFQKGDIAEGYSVSREKKESFPLTVTSAQKNPTAFYLCASSIPGRGEETQYFGPGTRLLVL.

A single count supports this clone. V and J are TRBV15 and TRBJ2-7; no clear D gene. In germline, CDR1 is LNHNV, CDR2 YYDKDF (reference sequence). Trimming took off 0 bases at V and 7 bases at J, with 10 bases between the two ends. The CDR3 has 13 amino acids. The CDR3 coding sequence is TGTGCCACCAGCAGAGATAGATTGCGGGAGCAGTACTTC. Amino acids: CATSRDRLREQYF.

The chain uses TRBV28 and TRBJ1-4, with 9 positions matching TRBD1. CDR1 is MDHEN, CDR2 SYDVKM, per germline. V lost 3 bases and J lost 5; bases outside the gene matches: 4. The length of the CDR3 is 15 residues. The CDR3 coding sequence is TGTGCCAGCAGTTTTCCCGGGACAGGGAATGAAAAACTGTTTTTT. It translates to CASSFPGTGNEKLFF.

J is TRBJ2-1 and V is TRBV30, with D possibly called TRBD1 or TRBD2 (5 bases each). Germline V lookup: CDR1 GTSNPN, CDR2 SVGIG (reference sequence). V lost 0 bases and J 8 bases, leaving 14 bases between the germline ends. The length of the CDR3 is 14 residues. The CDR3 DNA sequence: TGTGCCTGGAGTGTAAGCAGGGTGAGGGATGAGCAGTTCTTC. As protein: CAWSVSRVRDEQFF.

The CDR3 here is CASSMGTRNEQFF. The CDR3 nucleotides read TGTGCCAGTAGTATGGGGACAAGGAATGAGCAGTTCTTC. The chain is built from TRBV19 and TRBJ2-1; possible D gene TRBD1, 6 bases. CDR3 length equals 13 residues. Between the trimmed V and J ends, which lost 3 bases and 7 bases, there was a span of 10 bases. The germline gives CDR1 LNHDA, CDR2 SQIVND (reference sequence). Full variable domain (remainder filled in from reference TRBV19 and TRBJ2-1): DGGITQSPKYLFRKEGQNVTLSCEQNLNHDAMYWYRQDPGQGLRLIYYSQIVNDFQKGDIAEGYSVSREKKESFPLTVTSAQKNPTAFYLCASSMGTRNEQFFGPGTRLTVL.

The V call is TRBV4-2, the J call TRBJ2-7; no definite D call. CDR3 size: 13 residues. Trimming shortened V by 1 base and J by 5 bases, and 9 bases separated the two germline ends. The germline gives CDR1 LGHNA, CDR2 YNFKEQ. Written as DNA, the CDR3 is TGTGCCAGCAGCCAAGTCGGAGTACACGAGCAGTACTTC. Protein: CASSQVGVHEQYF.

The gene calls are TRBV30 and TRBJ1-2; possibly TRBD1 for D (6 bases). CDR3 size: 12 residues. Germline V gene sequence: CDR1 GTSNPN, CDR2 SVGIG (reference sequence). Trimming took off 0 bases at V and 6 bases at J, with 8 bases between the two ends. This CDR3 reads CAWSVAGDGYTF. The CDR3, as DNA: TGTGCCTGGAGTGTGGCAGGGGATGGCTACACCTTC.

The CDR3 DNA reads as TGTGCCAGTGAGGGACAGCCGAACACCGGGGAGCTGTTTTTT. Protein sequence: CASEGQPNTGELFF. The chain recombines TRBV11-2 with TRBJ2-2; 7 nucleotides match TRBD1. V was pared by 9 bases and J by 0 bases, with 4 bases of the junction left unmatched. The CDR3 length is 14 residues. Looked up from germline, CDR1 is SGHAT and CDR2 is FQNNGV.

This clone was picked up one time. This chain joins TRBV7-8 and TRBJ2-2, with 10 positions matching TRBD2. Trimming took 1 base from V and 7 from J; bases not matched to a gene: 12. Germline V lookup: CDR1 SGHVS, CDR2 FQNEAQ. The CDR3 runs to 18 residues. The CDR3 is CASSLVASGSPVGGELFF. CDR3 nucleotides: TGTGCCAGCAGCTTAGTGGCTAGCGGGAGCCCCGTCGGCGGGGAGCTGTTTTTT.

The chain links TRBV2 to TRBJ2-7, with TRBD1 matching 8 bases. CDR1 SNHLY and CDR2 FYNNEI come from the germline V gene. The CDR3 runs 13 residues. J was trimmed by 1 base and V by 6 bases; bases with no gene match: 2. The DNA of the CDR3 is TGTGCCAGCAGGCGGACAGGGTCCTACGAGCAGTACTTC. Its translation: CASRRTGSYEQYF.

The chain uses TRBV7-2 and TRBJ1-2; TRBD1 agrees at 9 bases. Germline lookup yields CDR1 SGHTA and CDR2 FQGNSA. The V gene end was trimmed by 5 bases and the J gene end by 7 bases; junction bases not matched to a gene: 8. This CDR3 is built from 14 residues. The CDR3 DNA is TGTGCCAGCAGCCTCGGGACAGGGTGGCCTGGCTACACCTTC. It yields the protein CASSLGTGWPGYTF.

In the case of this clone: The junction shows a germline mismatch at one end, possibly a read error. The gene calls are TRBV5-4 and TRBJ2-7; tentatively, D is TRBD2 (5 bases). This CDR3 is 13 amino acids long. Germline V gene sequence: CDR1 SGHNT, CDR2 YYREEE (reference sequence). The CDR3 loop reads CASSLGLAAARLF. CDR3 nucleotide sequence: TGTGCCAGCAGCTTAGGACTTGCCGCTGCTCGACTCTTC.